This record concerns one T cell receptor (beta chain) sequence. This sample is part of a study of Ad26.COV2.S vaccination and SARS-CoV-2 variants. In the study overall: This donor came from the COV1001 trial of Ad26.COV2.S.

Treatment noted: about 20 received Ad26.COV2.S at low or high dose, single or two shots; 5 received placebo; per-sample allocation not given. Collection of samples fell on day 63 after the first vaccine or placebo injection. The data were produced by immunoSEQ multiplex PCR, yet TCRdb's version contains in-frame clones alone and is incomplete. The sample shows hundreds of thousands of clones, 89% of them seen only once. CDR1 and CDR2 from the germline V gene are SGHTA and FQGNSA. This CDR3 region has 13 residues. V lost 10 bases and J lost 8, with 17 bases in between. Sequenced here: peripheral blood, sampled in a trial of Ad26.COV2.S vaccine versus placebo. The rearrangement uses TRBV7-2 and TRBJ2-2, with D perhaps TRBD1 (5 bases). This TCR was recovered from a person between 18 and 65 years old who received the Ad26.COV2.S COVID-19 vaccine or a placebo. CDR3 sequence reads: CATRPGSGGELFF. The CDR3 DNA reads TGTGCCACCCGTCCAGGGTCCGGTGGGGAGCTGTTTTTT.